This T cell receptor (beta chain) is drawn from a study of CD8+ T cells in alopecia areata. Background on the study: Tofacitinib exposure lasted 6 to 18 months, followed by 6 months off drug. Findings of the study overall: An increase in clonality over normal scalp was evident in lesional scalp, especially alopecia totalis/universalis.

Remarks on this clone: Its specificity is unknown.

Sequencing relied on a cDNA template that was reverse transcribed from extracted RNA. Repertoires were generated with immunoSEQ multiplex PCR, while TCRdb's copy carries only in-frame clones and drops some. The sample lists fewer than 200,000 clones, 50% to 70% occurring once. The TCR sequence derives from a human donor with alopecia areata. Sequences were derived from CD4+ T cells sorted from blood, sampled at week 0.

This CDR3 reads CATSRGGQPTQPQHF. In DNA form, the CDR3 reads TGTGCCACCAGCAGAGGCGGGCAGCCGACTCAGCCCCAGCATTTT. The chain has TRBV15 and TRBJ1-5, with D unclear. V lost 1 base to trimming and J lost 6 bases, with 13 bases between them. This CDR3 has 15 amino acids. Germline lookup yields CDR1 LNHNV and CDR2 YYDKDF (reference sequence).